These 3 T cell receptor beta chains originate from one sample sequenced in a study of long-term antiretroviral therapy in people with HIV. With survey level as its setting, the immunoSEQ assay was v3.0. TCRdb's copy holds only in-frame clones and misses some; the assay was immunoSEQ multiplex PCR. The sample carries about 30,000 clones, around 82% recorded once. This specimen was unsorted PBMCs, taken 3 years after starting antiretroviral therapy. These receptors all stem from a man aged 40-49 years with HIV.

This clone was observed a single time. The V and J genes are TRBV5-1 and TRBJ2-1, with unresolved D. Trimming left V 3 bases short and J 0 bases short, with 19 bases between. The germline V gene has CDR1 SGHRS and CDR2 YFSETQ. This CDR3 has 18 residues. Here the CDR3 DNA reads TGCGCCAGCAGCTATGCCGGACCCTACCGCGGCTCCTACAATGAGCAGTTCTTC. Amino acid sequence: CASSYAGPYRGSYNEQFF.

This rearrangement joins TRBV9 to TRBJ2-7; D possibly corresponds to TRBD2 (5 bases). The V end lost 4 bases, the J end lost 2 bases, and 13 bases lay between the germline ends. The germline V gene has CDR1 SGDLS and CDR2 YYNGEE. CDR3 length: 14 amino acids. CDR3 sequence: CASSPEGRTYEQYF. The CDR3 DNA reads as TGTGCCAGCAGCCCAGAGGGCCGGACCTACGAGCAGTACTTC.

This clone was counted a single time. The rearrangement links TRBV9 to TRBJ2-1; D perhaps matches TRBD2 (6 bases). This CDR3 has 15 residues. The V and J ends lost 0 bases and 10 bases respectively, with 17 bases between them. CDR1 and CDR2 (germline): SGDLS, YYNGEE. CDR3 in amino acids: CASSVETGVRVEQFF. CDR3 nucleotides: TGTGCCAGCAGCGTAGAGACGGGAGTGAGGGTAGAGCAGTTCTTC.